This TCR beta chain was captured in a study of cytomegalovirus exposure and HLA in healthy donors. Overall study findings and caveats: Sequencing depth across donors, presence/absence analyses assumed, was roughly uniform. Among CMV-associated TCR beta chains, most appeared HLA-restricted in a later analysis.

13 Jbeta primers and 60 Vbeta primers were used for the PCR. Here immunoSEQ multiplex PCR was the method, and the copy in TCRdb shows in-frame clones only, minus some. The table includes 150,000 to 200,000 clones, approximately 82% detected once. Details on this clone: Antigen specificity is unknown.

The CDR3 is 14 residues long. V lost 6 bases and J lost 4, with 15 bases in between. Germline lookup yields CDR1 MDHEN and CDR2 SYDVKM. The specimen was PBMCs. This TCR was sampled from a woman aged 30 to 39 in good health and CMV-seronegative. This chain connects TRBV28 to TRBJ1-2; D is possibly TRBD1 (6 bases). CDR3 sequence: CASREQGTFYGYTF. CDR3 coding DNA: TGTGCCAGCAGAGAACAGGGCACCTTCTATGGCTACACCTTC.